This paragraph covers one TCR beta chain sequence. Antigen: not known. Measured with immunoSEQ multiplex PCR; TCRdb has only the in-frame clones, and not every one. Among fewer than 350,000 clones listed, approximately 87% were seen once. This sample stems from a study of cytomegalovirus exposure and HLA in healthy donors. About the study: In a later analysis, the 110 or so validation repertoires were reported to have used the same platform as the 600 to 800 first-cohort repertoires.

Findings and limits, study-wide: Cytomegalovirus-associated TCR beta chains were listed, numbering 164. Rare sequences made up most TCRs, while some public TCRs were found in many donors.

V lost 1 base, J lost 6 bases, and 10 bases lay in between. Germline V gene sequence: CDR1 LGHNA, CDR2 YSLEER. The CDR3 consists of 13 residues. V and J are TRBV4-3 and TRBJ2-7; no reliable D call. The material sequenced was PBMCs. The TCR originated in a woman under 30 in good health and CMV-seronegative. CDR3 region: CASSQVLLSEQYF. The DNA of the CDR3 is TGCGCCAGCAGCCAAGTACTGCTCTCCGAGCAGTACTTC.